The entry that follows covers one T cell receptor (beta chain) sequence. V lost 10 bases, J lost 7 bases, and 17 bases lay in between. Germline-derived CDR1 and CDR2 are MNHEY and SVGAGI. The CDR3 sequence is 13 residues long. TCRdb's copy holds only in-frame clones and misses some; the assay was immunoSEQ multiplex PCR. The table includes around 140,000 clones, 65% to 90% detected once. This sample is part of a study of T cell responses to AZD1222 COVID-19 vaccine. The chain links TRBV6-5 to TRBJ1-5, with a tentative D call TRBD1 (5 bases). The sample consisted of peripheral blood, taken 28 days after the second dose of the MenACWY control vaccine. The TCR originated in an adult who received the MenACWY meningococcal vaccine as a control. The CDR3 nucleotides are TGTGCCACCACCGGGGGTTTGCGCCAGCCCCAGCATTTT. Protein: CATTGGLRQPQHF.